This TCR beta chain stems from a study of T cell repertoires in ileal Crohn's disease. Study-level information: At surgery, about 38% of patients smoked, with median disease duration approximately 7.3 years. Overall study results and limits: Compared with non-smokers, active smokers at surgery showed more clonal expansions. Within the first postoperative year, endoscopy came at median approximately 6.9 months. Endoscopic recurrence occurred in every patient whose clonality exceeded 26.8%.

With 1 base clipped from V and 2 bases from J, the junction kept 3 bases outside the gene matches. This CDR3 contains 16 residues. The V gene's germline CDR1 is MGHDK and CDR2 SYGVNS. Time point given: neoterminal ileum biopsy at postoperative endoscopy, about 6 months after surgery. Concerning this clone itself: Its antigen remains unknown.

Only in-frame clones appear in the TCRdb table, and some are missing; sequencing was by immunoSEQ multiplex PCR. The sample consists of roughly 2,400 clones, 70% to 85% of them appearing once. The specimen sequenced was ileal tissue. The sequence was obtained from an adult with Crohn's disease. V usage is TRBV25-1 and J usage is TRBJ2-1; TRBD2 matches 9 bases. The CDR3 region has the DNA TGTGCCAGCAGTGAATGGGGCGGGAGGGCCTACAATGAGCAGTTCTTC. Encoded protein: CASSEWGGRAYNEQFF.